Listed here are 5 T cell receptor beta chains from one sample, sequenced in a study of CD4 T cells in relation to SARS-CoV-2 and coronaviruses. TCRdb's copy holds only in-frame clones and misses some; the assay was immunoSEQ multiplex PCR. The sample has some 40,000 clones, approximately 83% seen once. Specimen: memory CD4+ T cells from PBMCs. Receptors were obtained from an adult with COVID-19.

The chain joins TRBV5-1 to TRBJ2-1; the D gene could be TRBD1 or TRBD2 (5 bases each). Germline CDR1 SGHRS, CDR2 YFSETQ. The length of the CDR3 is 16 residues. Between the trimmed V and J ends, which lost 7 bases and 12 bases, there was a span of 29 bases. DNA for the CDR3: TGCGCCAGCCGGGAATCTGTGACAGAGATCACGGATGGGCAGTTCTTC. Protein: CASRESVTEITDGQFF.

In DNA, the CDR3 is TGTGCCAGCAGACGGGGACTAGCGGGGACCTACGAGCAGTACTTC. It codes for CASRRGLAGTYEQYF. The chain carries TRBV6-5 and TRBJ2-7; 13 bases line up with TRBD2. V lost 6 bases and J lost 2; bases outside the gene matches: 4. Germline CDR1 and CDR2: MNHEY and SVGAGI. The CDR3 loop spans 15 amino acids.

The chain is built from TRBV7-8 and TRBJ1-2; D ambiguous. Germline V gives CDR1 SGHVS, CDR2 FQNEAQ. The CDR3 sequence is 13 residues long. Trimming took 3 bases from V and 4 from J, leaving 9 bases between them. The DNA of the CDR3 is TGTGCCAGCAGCTTCGGGATGGGCTATGGCTACACCTTC. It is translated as CASSFGMGYGYTF. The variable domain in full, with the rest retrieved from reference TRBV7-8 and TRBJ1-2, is GAGVSQSPRYKVAKRGQDVALRCDPISGHVSLFWYQQALGQGPEFLTYFQNEAQLDKSGLPSDRFFAERPEGSVSTLKIQRTQQEDSAVYLCASSFGMGYGYTFGSGTRLTVV.

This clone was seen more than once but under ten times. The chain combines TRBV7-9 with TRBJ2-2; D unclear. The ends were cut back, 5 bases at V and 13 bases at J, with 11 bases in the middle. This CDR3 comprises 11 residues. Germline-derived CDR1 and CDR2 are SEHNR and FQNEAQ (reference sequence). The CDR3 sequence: CASSLTRGLFF. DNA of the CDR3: TGTGCCAGCAGCCTGACACGCGGGCTGTTTTTT.

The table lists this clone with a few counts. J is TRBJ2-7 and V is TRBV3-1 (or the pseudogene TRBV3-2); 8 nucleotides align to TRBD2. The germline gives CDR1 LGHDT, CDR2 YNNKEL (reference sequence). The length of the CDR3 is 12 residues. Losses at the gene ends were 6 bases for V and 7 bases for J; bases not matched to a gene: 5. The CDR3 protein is CASRGTRKEQYF. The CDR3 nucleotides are TGTGCCAGCAGGGGGACTAGAAAGGAGCAGTACTTC.